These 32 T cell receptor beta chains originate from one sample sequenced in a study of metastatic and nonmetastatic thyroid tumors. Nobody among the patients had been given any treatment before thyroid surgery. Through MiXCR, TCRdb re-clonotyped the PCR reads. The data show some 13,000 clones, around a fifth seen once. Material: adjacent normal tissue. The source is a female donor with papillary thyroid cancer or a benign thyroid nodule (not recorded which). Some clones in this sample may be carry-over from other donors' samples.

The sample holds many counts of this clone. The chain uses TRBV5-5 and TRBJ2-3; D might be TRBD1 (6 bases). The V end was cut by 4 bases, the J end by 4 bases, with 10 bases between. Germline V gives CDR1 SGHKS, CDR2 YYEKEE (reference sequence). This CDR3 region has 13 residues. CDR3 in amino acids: CASSRDRPDTQYF. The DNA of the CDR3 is TGTGCCAGCAGCCGTGACAGGCCAGATACGCAGTATTTT. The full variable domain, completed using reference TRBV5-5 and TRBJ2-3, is DAGVTQSPTHLIKTRGQQVTLRCSPISGHKSVSWYQQVLGQGPQFIFQYYEKEERGRGNFPDRFSARQFPNYSSELNVNALLLGDSALYLCASSRDRPDTQYFGPGTRLTVL.

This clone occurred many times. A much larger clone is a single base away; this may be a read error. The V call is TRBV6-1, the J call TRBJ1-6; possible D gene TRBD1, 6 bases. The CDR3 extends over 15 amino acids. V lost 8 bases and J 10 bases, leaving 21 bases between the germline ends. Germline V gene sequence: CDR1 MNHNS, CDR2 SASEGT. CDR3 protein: CASGSLDRQSSPLHF. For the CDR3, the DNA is TGTGCCAGCGGCTCCCTGGACAGACAAAGCTCACCCCTCCACTTT.

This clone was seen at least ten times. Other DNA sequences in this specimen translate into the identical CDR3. The CDR3 sequence: CASSQEIGRNTEAFF. CDR3 coding DNA: TGCGCCAGCAGCCAAGAGATTGGGCGGAACACTGAAGCTTTCTTT. V usage is TRBV4-1 and J usage is TRBJ1-1, with unresolved D. With 0 bases removed from V and 1 base from J, the gap between germline ends came to 9 bases. Germline-derived CDR1 and CDR2 are MGHRA and YSYEKL. This CDR3 contains 15 residues.

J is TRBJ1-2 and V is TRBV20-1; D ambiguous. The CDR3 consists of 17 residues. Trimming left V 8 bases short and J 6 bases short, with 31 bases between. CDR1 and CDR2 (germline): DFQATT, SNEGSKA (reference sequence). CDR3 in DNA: TGCAGTTCTTGGGAGGGAACGACGTCAAGCACGAGCCATGGCTACACCTTC. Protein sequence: CSSWEGTTSSTSHGYTF.

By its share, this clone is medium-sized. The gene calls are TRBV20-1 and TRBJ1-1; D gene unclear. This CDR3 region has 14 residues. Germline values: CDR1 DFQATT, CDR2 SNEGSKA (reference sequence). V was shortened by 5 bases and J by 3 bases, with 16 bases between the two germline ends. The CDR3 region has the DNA TGCAGTGCTTCCACCGCCGGGATCCACACTGAAGCTTTCTTT. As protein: CSASTAGIHTEAFF.

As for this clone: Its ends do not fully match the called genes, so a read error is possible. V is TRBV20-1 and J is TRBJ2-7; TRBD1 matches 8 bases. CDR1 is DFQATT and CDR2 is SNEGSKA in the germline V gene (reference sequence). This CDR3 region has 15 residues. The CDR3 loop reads CSATDQGQVVREQHF. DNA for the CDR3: TGCAGTGCTACGGACCAGGGACAGGTAGTTCGCGAGCAGCACTTC.

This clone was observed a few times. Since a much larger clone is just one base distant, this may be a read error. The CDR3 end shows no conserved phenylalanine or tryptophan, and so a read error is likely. CDR3 residues: CASSSGQGGTQYL. The CDR3 coding sequence is TGTGCCAGCAGCTCCGGACAGGGTGGGACCCAGTACCTC. The chain is built from TRBV7-9 and TRBJ2-5, with 8 bases lining up with TRBD1. V gave up 4 bases and J gave up 7 bases; unmatched junction bases: 5. The germline gives CDR1 SEHNR, CDR2 FQNEAQ (reference sequence). The CDR3 covers 13 residues.

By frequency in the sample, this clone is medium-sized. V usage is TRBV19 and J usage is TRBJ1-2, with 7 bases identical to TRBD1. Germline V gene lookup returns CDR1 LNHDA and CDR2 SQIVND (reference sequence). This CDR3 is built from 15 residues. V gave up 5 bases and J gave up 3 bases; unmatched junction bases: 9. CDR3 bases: TGTGCCAGTAGTCTCTACAGGGGAAGGGACTATGGCTACACCTTC. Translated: CASSLYRGRDYGYTF.

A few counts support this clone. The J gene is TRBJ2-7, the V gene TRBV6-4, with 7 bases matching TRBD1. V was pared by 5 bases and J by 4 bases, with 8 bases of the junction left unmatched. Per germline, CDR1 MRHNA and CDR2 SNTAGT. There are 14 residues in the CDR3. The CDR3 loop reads CASSSRQGIYEQYV. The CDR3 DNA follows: TGTGCCAGCAGTAGTAGACAGGGTATATACGAGCAGTACGTC.

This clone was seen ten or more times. CDR3 DNA: TGTGCTAGTGGTTTGGAAAATTCCGGGACAATGAAGACCCAGTACTTC. Translated: CASGLENSGTMKTQYF. The chain carries TRBV12-5 and TRBJ2-5, with D possibly being TRBD1 (6 bases). From germline, CDR1 is LGHNT and CDR2 FRNRAP. V was trimmed by 1 base and J by 6 bases, leaving 18 bases between them. CDR3 length: 16 amino acids. The full variable domain, its missing parts supplied by reference TRBV12-5 and TRBJ2-5, is DARVTQTPRHKVTEMGQEVTMRCQPILGHNTVFWYRQTMMQGLELLAYFRNRAPLDDSGMPKDRFSAEMPDATLATLKIQPSEPRDSAVYFCASGLENSGTMKTQYFGPGTRLLVL.

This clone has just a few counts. The CDR3 is CASSEGQGNTGELFF. CDR3 DNA sequence: TGTGCCAGCAGTGAGGGACAGGGCAACACCGGGGAGCTGTTTTTT. The chain employs TRBV6-1 and TRBJ2-2; TRBD1 matches at 9 bases. Germline V lookup: CDR1 MNHNS, CDR2 SASEGT. The CDR3 extends over 15 amino acids. V trimming: 3 bases; J trimming: 2 bases; junction bases outside the gene matches: 1.

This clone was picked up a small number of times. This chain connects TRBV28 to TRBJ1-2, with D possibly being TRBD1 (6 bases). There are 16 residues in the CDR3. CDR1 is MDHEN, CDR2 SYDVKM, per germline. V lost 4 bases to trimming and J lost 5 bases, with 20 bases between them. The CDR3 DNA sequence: TGTGCCAGCAGTTCCCCATCCAGGGGCGATATGTATGGCTACACCTTC. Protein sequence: CASSSPSRGDMYGYTF.

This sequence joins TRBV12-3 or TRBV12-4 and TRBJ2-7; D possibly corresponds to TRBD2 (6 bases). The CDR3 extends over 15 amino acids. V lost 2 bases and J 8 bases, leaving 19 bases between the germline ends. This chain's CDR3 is CASSLTAGWAVKQYF. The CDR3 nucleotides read TGTGCCAGCAGTTTAACGGCGGGGTGGGCAGTAAAGCAGTACTTC.

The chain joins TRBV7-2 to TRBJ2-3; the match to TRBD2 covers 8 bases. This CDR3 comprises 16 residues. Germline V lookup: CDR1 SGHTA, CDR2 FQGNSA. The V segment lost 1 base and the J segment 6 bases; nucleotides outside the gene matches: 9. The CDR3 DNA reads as TGTGCCAGCAGCTTAGGGACTAGCTTGGGTCACGATACGCAGTATTTT. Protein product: CASSLGTSLGHDTQYF.

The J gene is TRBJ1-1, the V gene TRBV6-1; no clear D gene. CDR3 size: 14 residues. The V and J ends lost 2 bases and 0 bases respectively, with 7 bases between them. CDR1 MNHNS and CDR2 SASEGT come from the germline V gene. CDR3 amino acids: CASSETVLNTEAFF. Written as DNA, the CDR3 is TGTGCCAGCAGTGAAACAGTTCTGAACACTGAAGCTTTCTTT.

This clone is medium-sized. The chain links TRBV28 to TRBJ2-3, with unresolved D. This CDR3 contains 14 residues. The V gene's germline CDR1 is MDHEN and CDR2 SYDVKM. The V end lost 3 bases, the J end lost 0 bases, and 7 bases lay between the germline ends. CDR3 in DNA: TGTGCCAGCAGTTTCCCCCAGAGCACAGATACGCAGTATTTT. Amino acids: CASSFPQSTDTQYF.

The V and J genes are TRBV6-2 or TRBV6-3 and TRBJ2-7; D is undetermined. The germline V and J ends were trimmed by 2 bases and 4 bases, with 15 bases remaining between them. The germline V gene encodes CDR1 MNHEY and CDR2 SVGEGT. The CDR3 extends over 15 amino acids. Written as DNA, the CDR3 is TGTGCCAGCAGTTACACGAGGCTAACAGCATACGAGCAGTACTTC. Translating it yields CASSYTRLTAYEQYF.

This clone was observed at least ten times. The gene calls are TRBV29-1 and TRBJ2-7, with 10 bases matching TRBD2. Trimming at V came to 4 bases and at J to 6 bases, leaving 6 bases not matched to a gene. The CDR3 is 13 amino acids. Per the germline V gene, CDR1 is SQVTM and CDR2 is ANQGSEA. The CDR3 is CSVGLAGVGEQYF. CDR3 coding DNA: TGCAGCGTTGGGCTAGCGGGAGTTGGCGAGCAGTACTTC.

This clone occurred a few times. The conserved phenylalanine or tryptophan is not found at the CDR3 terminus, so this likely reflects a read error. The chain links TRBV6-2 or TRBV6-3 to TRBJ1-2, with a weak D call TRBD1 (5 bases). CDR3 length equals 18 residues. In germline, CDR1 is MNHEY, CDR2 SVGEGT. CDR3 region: CANSYPTDGGRYWDGYTS. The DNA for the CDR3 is TGTGCCAACAGTTACCCGACGGACGGGGGACGATATTGGGATGGCTACACCTCC.

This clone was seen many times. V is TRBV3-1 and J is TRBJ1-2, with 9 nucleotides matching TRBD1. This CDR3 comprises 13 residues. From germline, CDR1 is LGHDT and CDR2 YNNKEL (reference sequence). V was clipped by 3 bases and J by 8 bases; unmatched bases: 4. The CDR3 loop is CASSQGQGAGYTF. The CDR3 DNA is TGTGCCAGCAGCCAGGGACAGGGAGCCGGCTACACCTTC. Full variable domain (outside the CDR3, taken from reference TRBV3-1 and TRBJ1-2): DTAVSQTPKYLVTQMGNDKSIKCEQNLGHDTMYWYKQDSKKFLKIMFSYNNKELIINETVPNRFSPKSPDKAHLNLHINSLELGDSAVYFCASSQGQGAGYTFGSGTRLTVV.

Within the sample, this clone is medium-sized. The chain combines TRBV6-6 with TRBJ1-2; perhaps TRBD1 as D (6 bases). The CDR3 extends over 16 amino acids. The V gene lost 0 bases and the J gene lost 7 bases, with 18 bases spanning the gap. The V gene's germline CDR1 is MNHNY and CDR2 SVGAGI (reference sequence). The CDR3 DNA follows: TGTGCCAGCAGTTACTCCTACGACAGGCGGGTTTTTGGCTACACCTTC. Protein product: CASSYSYDRRVFGYTF.

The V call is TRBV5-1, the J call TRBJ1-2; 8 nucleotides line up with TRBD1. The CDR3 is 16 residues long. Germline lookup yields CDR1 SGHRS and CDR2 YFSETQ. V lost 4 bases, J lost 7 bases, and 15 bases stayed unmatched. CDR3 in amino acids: CASSQVQGGTGGGYTF. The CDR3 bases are TGCGCCAGCAGCCAAGTTCAGGGAGGGACAGGCGGTGGCTACACCTTC.

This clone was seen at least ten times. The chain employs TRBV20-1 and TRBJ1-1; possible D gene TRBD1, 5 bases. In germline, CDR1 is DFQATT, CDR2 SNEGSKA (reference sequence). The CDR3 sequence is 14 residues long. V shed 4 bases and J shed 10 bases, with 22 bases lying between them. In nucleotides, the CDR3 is TGCAGTGCTACCGCGTTAGTGGGGGAAGGTATAGCTTTCTTT. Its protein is CSATALVGEGIAFF.

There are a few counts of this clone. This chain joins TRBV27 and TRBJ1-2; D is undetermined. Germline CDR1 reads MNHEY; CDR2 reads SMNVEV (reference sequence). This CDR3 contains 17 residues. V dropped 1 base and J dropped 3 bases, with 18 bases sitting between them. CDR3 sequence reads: CASSLFPSAPTHYGYTF. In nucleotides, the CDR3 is TGTGCCAGCAGTTTATTTCCAAGCGCCCCAACTCACTATGGCTACACCTTC.

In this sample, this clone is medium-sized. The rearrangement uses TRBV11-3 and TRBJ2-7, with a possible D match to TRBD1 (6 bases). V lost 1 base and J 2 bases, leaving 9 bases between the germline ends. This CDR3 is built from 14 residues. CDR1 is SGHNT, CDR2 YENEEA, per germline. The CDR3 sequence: CASSLGQAPYEQYF. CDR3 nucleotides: TGTGCCAGCAGCTTAGGACAGGCTCCCTACGAGCAGTACTTC.

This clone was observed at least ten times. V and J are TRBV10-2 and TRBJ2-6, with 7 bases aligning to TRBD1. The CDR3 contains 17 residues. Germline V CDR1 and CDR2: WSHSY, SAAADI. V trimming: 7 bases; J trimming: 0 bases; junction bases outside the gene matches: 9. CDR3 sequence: CASTQGQPNSGANVLTF. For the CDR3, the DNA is TGCGCCAGCACCCAGGGACAGCCCAACTCTGGGGCCAACGTCCTGACTTTC.

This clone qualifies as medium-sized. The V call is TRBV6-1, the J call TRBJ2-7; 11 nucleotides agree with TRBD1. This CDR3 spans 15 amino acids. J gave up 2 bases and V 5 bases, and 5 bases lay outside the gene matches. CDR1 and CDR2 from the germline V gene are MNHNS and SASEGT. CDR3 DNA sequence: TGTGCCAGCAGTTCGCCGGGACAGGGGGCCTACGAGCAGTACTTC. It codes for CASSSPGQGAYEQYF.

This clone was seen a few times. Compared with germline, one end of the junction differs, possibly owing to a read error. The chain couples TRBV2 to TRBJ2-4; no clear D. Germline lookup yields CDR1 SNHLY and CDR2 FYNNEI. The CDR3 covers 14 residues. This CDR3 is CAGSEAEAKNIKYF. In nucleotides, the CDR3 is TGTGCCGGCAGTGAAGCCGAGGCCAAAAACATTAAGTACTTC.

In nucleotides, the CDR3 is TGCAGCGTTGAAGATCAAGAGGCGAACACTGAAGCTTTCTTT. Translation gives CSVEDQEANTEAFF. The V gene is TRBV29-1, the J gene TRBJ1-1; D not certain. The CDR3 spans 14 residues. The germline V and J ends were trimmed by 0 bases and 1 base, with 9 bases remaining between them. CDR1 and CDR2 from the germline V gene are SQVTM and ANQGSEA.

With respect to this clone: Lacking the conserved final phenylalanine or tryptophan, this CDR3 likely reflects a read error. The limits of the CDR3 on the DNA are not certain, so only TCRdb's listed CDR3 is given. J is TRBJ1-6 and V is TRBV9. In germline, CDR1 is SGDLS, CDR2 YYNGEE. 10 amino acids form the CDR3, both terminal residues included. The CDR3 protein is CASSPLTPAS.

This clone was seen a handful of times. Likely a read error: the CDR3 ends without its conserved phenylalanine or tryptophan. The CDR3 DNA reads as TGTGCCAGCAGCCTAAGACAGGGAGCCTACGGCTACACCATC. It yields the protein CASSLRQGAYGYTI. The chain joins TRBV7-9 to TRBJ1-2; 7 bases fit TRBD1. Germline CDR1 reads SEHNR; CDR2 reads FQNEAQ (reference sequence). Unmatched junction bases numbered 11, after V lost 5 bases and J lost 8 bases. This CDR3 has 14 amino acids.

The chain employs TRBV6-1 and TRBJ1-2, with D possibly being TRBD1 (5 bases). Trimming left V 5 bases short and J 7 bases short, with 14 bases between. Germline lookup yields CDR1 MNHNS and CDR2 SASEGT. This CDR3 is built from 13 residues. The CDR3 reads CASSFTGGTGYTF. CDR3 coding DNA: TGTGCCAGCAGTTTTACAGGTGGGACTGGCTACACCTTC.